The source of this TCR beta chain is a study of blood T cell repertoires in COVID-19. For the study at large: Italy, Spain and the United States were the sources of the convalescent and acute COVID-19 samples.

As processed by the authors: Amplified reference gene primers provided the basis for estimating nucleated cell counts. TCRdb's table, derived via immunoSEQ multiplex PCR, lists solely in-frame clones and lacks some. From that table come the V and J calls and clone size; the DNA was used to work out D and trimming. The table lists approximately 150,000 clones, roughly 80% of them singletons, with roughly 6% in the top ten. Sequenced: PBMCs or T cells enriched from blood (not recorded which). The receptor comes from a middle-aged woman with acute COVID-19.

The CDR3 loop reads CASSYGQGNSPLHF. Here the CDR3 DNA reads TGCGCCAGCAGCTATGGACAGGGGAATTCACCCCTCCACTTT. The genes are TRBV5-1 and TRBJ1-6, with 9 bases fitting TRBD1. The CDR3 consists of 14 residues. With 3 bases clipped from V and 7 bases from J, the junction kept 2 bases outside the gene matches. CDR1 is SGHRS, CDR2 YFSETQ, per germline.